This T cell receptor beta chain was documented in a study of blood T cell repertoires in COVID-19. Study in general: Spain, Italy and the United States supplied samples that represented acute and convalescent COVID-19. T cells, B-cell-depleted T cells, or PBMCs provided the cDNA or gDNA that served as material.

Original methodology: Amplification of reference gene primers was used by the study to estimate nucleated cell counts. Generated by immunoSEQ multiplex PCR, the TCRdb table keeps only in-frame clones and is missing some. For V, J and clone size, that table is used; D and trimming come from the DNA. The repertoire holds some 260,000 clones, approximately 88% seen once, with about 0.74% in the top ten. V shed 4 bases, J shed 6 bases, and the junction held 9 bases outside the gene matches. Germline V CDR1 and CDR2: SGHNT, YYREEE (reference sequence). The CDR3 spans 16 residues. The chain combines TRBV5-4 with TRBJ2-3; 12 bases fit TRBD1. The material sequenced was peripheral blood. This receptor was identified in a woman aged 30 to 39 with acute or convalescent COVID-19. Here the CDR3 reads CASSPPGTGGVDTQYF. In DNA, the CDR3 is TGTGCCAGCAGCCCTCCTGGGACAGGGGGCGTTGATACGCAGTATTTT.